The 27 T cell receptor beta chains below all came from one sample that was sequenced in a study of blood T cell repertoires in COVID-19. Produced via immunoSEQ multiplex PCR; TCRdb's table is partial and in-frame only. In the table there are tens of thousands of clones, around nine tenths of which are singletons. The specimen sequenced was peripheral blood. The receptors stem from a human donor with active COVID-19. The donor label of this sample is uncertain.

This chain connects TRBV2 to TRBJ2-3; 10 bases fit TRBD2. Germline V gives CDR1 SNHLY, CDR2 FYNNEI. V trimming: 6 bases; J trimming: 6 bases; junction bases outside the gene matches: 9. This CDR3 region has 15 residues. Here the CDR3 DNA reads TGTGCCAGCAGCCAAAGAGCGGGGGGGGCGGATACGCAGTATTTT. Translating it yields CASSQRAGGADTQYF.

The rearrangement links TRBV30 to TRBJ1-2, with TRBD1 matching 9 bases. V lost 3 bases, J lost 8 bases, and 10 bases stayed unmatched. This CDR3 has 14 residues. Germline V gene lookup returns CDR1 GTSNPN and CDR2 SVGIG (reference sequence). The CDR3 region has the DNA TGTGCCTGGAGACGTCCCGGGACAGGGCCCGGCTACACCTTC. Amino acids: CAWRRPGTGPGYTF.

The gene calls are TRBV7-2 and TRBJ1-2; D is possibly TRBD1 (5 bases). The CDR3 is made up of 12 amino acids. Germline CDR1 reads SGHTA; CDR2 reads FQGNSA. The V end lost 5 bases, the J end lost 12 bases, and 16 bases lay between the germline ends. The CDR3 DNA sequence: TGTGCCAGCAGCATCCCCCCTCGGGGGAACACCTTC. As protein: CASSIPPRGNTF.

The chain uses TRBV2 and TRBJ1-3, with D possibly TRBD1 on 5 matching bases. V lost 2 bases to trimming and J lost 0 bases, with 8 bases between them. CDR1 is SNHLY and CDR2 is FYNNEI in the germline V gene. This CDR3 region has 15 residues. CDR3 nucleotides: TGTGCCAGCAGTGAAAGTACAGGCTCTGGAAACACCATATATTTT. It yields the protein CASSESTGSGNTIYF.

The rearrangement joins TRBV19 to TRBJ2-5; 8 bases are a match to TRBD2. The CDR3 covers 15 residues. The V gene end was trimmed by 1 base and the J gene end by 7 bases; junction bases not matched to a gene: 8. Germline-derived CDR1 and CDR2 are LNHDA and SQIVND (reference sequence). The CDR3 loop is CASSIGGLVGGTQYF. Written as DNA, the CDR3 is TGTGCCAGTAGTATAGGGGGACTAGTTGGTGGGACCCAGTACTTC.

The CDR3 region is CASSLSGDGRAETQYF. In DNA form, the CDR3 reads TGCGCCAGCAGCTTGAGCGGGGACGGCAGGGCGGAGACCCAGTACTTC. The chain employs TRBV5-1 and TRBJ2-5; TRBD2 matches 7 bases. The V gene end was trimmed by 1 base and the J gene end by 5 bases; junction bases not matched to a gene: 11. This CDR3 region has 16 residues. Germline CDR1 and CDR2: SGHRS and YFSETQ.

V is TRBV2 and J is TRBJ2-1, with 8 bases fitting TRBD1. V shed 2 bases, J shed 6 bases, and the junction held 6 bases outside the gene matches. The CDR3 has 15 residues. Germline-derived CDR1 and CDR2 are SNHLY and FYNNEI. The CDR3 DNA reads as TGTGCCAGCAGTGAATTCCAGGGGGCGGGCAATGAGCAGTTCTTC. It codes for CASSEFQGAGNEQFF.

The genes are TRBV2 and TRBJ1-1; D is ambiguous. In germline, CDR1 is SNHLY, CDR2 FYNNEI. V dropped 8 bases and J dropped 2 bases, with 15 bases sitting between them. This CDR3 is built from 14 residues. The CDR3 DNA reads as TGTGCCAGCCACCGACATTTAATTAACACTGAAGCTTTCTTT. Its translation: CASHRHLINTEAFF. The variable domain in full, with the rest retrieved from reference TRBV2 and TRBJ1-1, is EPEVTQTPSHQVTQMGQEVILRCVPISNHLYFYWYRQILGQKVEFLVSFYNNEISEKSEIFDDQFSVERPDGSNFTLKIRSTKLEDSAMYFCASHRHLINTEAFFGQGTRLTVV.

In its sample, this clone was seen once. The rearrangement joins TRBV19 to TRBJ2-1, with D maybe TRBD1 (5 bases). CDR1 is LNHDA and CDR2 is SQIVND in the germline V gene (reference sequence). The length of the CDR3 is 13 residues. The V end was cut by 1 base, the J end by 9 bases, with 10 bases between. The CDR3 DNA follows: TGTGCCAGTAGTATAGTCCAGGGCGGTGAGCAGTTCTTC. It is translated as CASSIVQGGEQFF.

The CDR3 is CASSFPGWGEGLNTEAFF. The CDR3 coding sequence is TGTGCCAGCAGCTTTCCAGGTTGGGGGGAGGGCCTGAACACTGAAGCTTTCTTT. This chain uses TRBV5-4 with TRBJ1-1, with D perhaps matching TRBD1 (5 bases). Deletions cut 2 bases from V and 0 bases from J, with 20 bases between. Per germline, CDR1 SGHNT and CDR2 YYREEE (reference sequence). The CDR3 runs 18 residues.

V gene TRBV28 combines with J gene TRBJ2-4; 10 positions match TRBD1. The CDR3 loop spans 19 amino acids. Germline loops: CDR1 MDHEN, CDR2 SYDVKM. V lost 4 bases, J lost 0 bases, and 12 bases stayed unmatched. The CDR3 loop is CASSSFRDRGLLAKNIQYF. CDR3 DNA sequence: TGTGCCAGCAGTTCTTTCCGGGACAGGGGCCTCCTAGCCAAAAACATTCAGTACTTC.

J is TRBJ2-4 and V is TRBV2, with TRBD1 as a possible D gene (5 bases). CDR3 size: 13 residues. V dropped 2 bases and J dropped 9 bases, with 11 bases sitting between them. Germline V lookup: CDR1 SNHLY, CDR2 FYNNEI. This chain's CDR3 is CASSETGRGIQYF. DNA for the CDR3: TGTGCCAGCAGTGAAACAGGAAGGGGCATTCAGTACTTC.

The chain combines TRBV29-1 with TRBJ2-3, with 7 bases matching TRBD1. In germline, CDR1 is SQVTM, CDR2 ANQGSEA. J gave up 0 bases and V 6 bases, and 9 bases lay outside the gene matches. The CDR3 sequence is 15 residues long. The CDR3 loop reads CSVAGQVNSTDTQYF. The CDR3, as DNA: TGCAGCGTCGCCGGACAGGTCAATAGCACAGATACGCAGTATTTT.

This sequence joins TRBV2 and TRBJ2-1; unclear D gene. The CDR3 runs to 14 residues. V lost 8 bases, J lost 0 bases, and 11 bases lay in between. The germline gives CDR1 SNHLY, CDR2 FYNNEI. CDR3: CASLAPSSYNEQFF. The CDR3 DNA is TGTGCCAGCTTAGCCCCCAGCTCCTACAATGAGCAGTTCTTC. Full variable domain (rest looked up from reference TRBV2 and TRBJ2-1): EPEVTQTPSHQVTQMGQEVILRCVPISNHLYFYWYRQILGQKVEFLVSFYNNEISEKSEIFDDQFSVERPDGSNFTLKIRSTKLEDSAMYFCASLAPSSYNEQFFGPGTRLTVL.

In this sample, this clone turned up a few times. The V call is TRBV5-4, the J call TRBJ2-1; 8 nucleotides match TRBD2. Germline CDR1 and CDR2: SGHNT and YYREEE (reference sequence). Unmatched junction bases numbered 7, after V lost 0 bases and J lost 2 bases. This CDR3 contains 17 residues. CDR3 amino acids: CASSLVAGKGTYNEQFF. The DNA of the CDR3 is TGTGCCAGCAGCTTGGTAGCGGGAAAAGGGACCTACAATGAGCAGTTCTTC.

V usage is TRBV5-1 and J usage is TRBJ2-1, with D possibly being TRBD2 (6 bases). V lost 0 bases to trimming and J lost 8 bases, with 12 bases between them. CDR3 size: 14 residues. The germline gives CDR1 SGHRS, CDR2 YFSETQ. The CDR3: CASSLEWPGDEQFF. CDR3 coding DNA: TGCGCCAGCAGCTTGGAATGGCCGGGGGATGAGCAGTTCTTC.

This CDR3 is CASSFLGGASEKLFF. CDR3 in DNA: TGCGCCAGCAGTTTCCTCGGGGGGGCGAGTGAAAAACTGTTTTTT. The rearrangement links TRBV5-1 to TRBJ1-4; TRBD1 is a possible D gene (6 bases). The germline gives CDR1 SGHRS, CDR2 YFSETQ. V was shortened by 5 bases and J by 7 bases, with 18 bases between the two germline ends. This CDR3 has 15 amino acids.

V and J are TRBV19 and TRBJ2-1; D is perhaps TRBD2 (6 bases). V lost 5 bases and J lost 6, with 23 bases in between. The CDR3 length is 17 residues. Looked up from germline, CDR1 is LNHDA and CDR2 is SQIVND (reference sequence). CDR3 sequence reads: CASSSWGVHLNGNEQFF. CDR3 DNA: TGTGCCAGTAGTTCTTGGGGGGTCCACCTGAATGGCAATGAGCAGTTCTTC.

The chain couples TRBV6-5 to TRBJ2-1, with 15 bases lining up with TRBD2. With 4 bases clipped from V and 7 bases from J, the junction kept 2 bases outside the gene matches. This CDR3 region has 15 residues. In germline, CDR1 is MNHEY, CDR2 SVGAGI. The CDR3 sequence: CASSSGLAGGNEQFF. The DNA of the CDR3 is TGTGCCAGCAGTTCGGGACTAGCGGGAGGTAATGAGCAGTTCTTC.

The J gene is TRBJ1-6, the V gene TRBV25-1; D is unresolved. The CDR3 has 17 residues. Germline CDR1 is MGHDK and CDR2 is SYGVNS. Trimming removed 3 bases at V and 1 base at J, with 13 bases between. CDR3 residues: CASSDRGMVSYNSPLHF. DNA of the CDR3: TGTGCCAGCAGTGACCGAGGTATGGTGTCCTATAATTCACCCCTCCACTTT.

This clone was recorded at least ten times. Its ends do not fully match the called genes, so a read error is possible. This chain links TRBV6-5 with TRBJ2-7; tentatively, D is TRBD1 (6 bases). The germline V gene has CDR1 MNHEY and CDR2 SVGAGI. This CDR3 spans 12 amino acids. CDR3 residues: CASGGTGTEEYF. In DNA form, the CDR3 reads TGTGCCAGCGGGGGTACAGGGACCGAGGAGTACTTC.

J is TRBJ2-7 and V is TRBV9; D perhaps matches TRBD1 (5 bases). Germline V gives CDR1 SGDLS, CDR2 YYNGEE. The CDR3 covers 16 residues. V dropped 0 bases and J dropped 0 bases, with 13 bases sitting between them. The CDR3 DNA follows: TGTGCCAGCAGCGTAGAAGGCAGGGCTAGCTCCTACGAGCAGTACTTC. This gives the protein CASSVEGRASSYEQYF.

This chain links TRBV5-4 with TRBJ1-4; TRBD1 aligns across 7 bases. Germline V lookup: CDR1 SGHNT, CDR2 YYREEE (reference sequence). CDR3 size: 15 residues. The J segment lost 2 bases and the V segment lost 4 bases, leaving 5 bases of the junction unmatched. The CDR3 here is CASSRTGQTNEKLFF. The CDR3 DNA reads as TGTGCCAGCAGCAGAACGGGACAGACTAATGAAAAACTGTTTTTT.

The J gene is TRBJ1-2, the V gene TRBV28; perhaps TRBD1 as D (6 bases). CDR3 length: 14 residues. Germline CDR1 and CDR2: MDHEN and SYDVKM. V lost 3 bases, J lost 7 bases, and 15 bases lay in between. As DNA, the CDR3 is TGTGCCAGCAGTTTGAGCAGGGGATTCGGTGGCTACACCTTC. Its protein product is CASSLSRGFGGYTF.

The chain combines TRBV7-2 with TRBJ2-3, with TRBD2 identical over 7 bases. The junction had 2 bases not matched to a gene; V was cut back by 0 bases and J by 2 bases. The CDR3 has 15 residues. Per the germline V gene, CDR1 is SGHTA and CDR2 is FQGNSA. CDR3 bases: TGTGCCAGCAGCTTAGCTGGGGGGGACACAGATACGCAGTATTTT. Protein product: CASSLAGGDTDTQYF.

This sequence joins TRBV18 and TRBJ1-1, with D uncertain. The CDR3 extends over 15 amino acids. Looked up from germline, CDR1 is KGHSH and CDR2 is LQKENI. Deletions cut 6 bases from V and 1 base from J, with 15 bases between. The chain's CDR3 is CASSKTAGSNTEAFF. For the CDR3, the DNA is TGTGCCAGCTCGAAAACGGCCGGGTCGAACACTGAAGCTTTCTTT.

The chain links TRBV11-3 to TRBJ2-1; 10 nucleotides match TRBD1. V lost 1 base to trimming and J lost 6 bases; unmatched junction nucleotides: 6. Germline V gene lookup returns CDR1 SGHNT and CDR2 YENEEA. The CDR3 runs to 16 residues. The CDR3 bases are TGTGCCAGCAGCTTAGCCCCGGGACAGGGGTTCAATGAGCAGTTCTTC. Its protein product is CASSLAPGQGFNEQFF.